The clone carrying this T cell receptor (beta chain) has a handful of counts. Assay: immunoSEQ multiplex PCR; the TCRdb copy retains only in-frame clones and omits some. The data hold approximately 13,000 clones, with about 70% observed a single time. This sample was taken from a study of T cell repertoires in ileal Crohn's disease. Study details: Surgery for a complication: stricturing in 61%, penetrating in 39%.

The germline V gene encodes CDR1 MNHEY and CDR2 SMNVEV (reference sequence). V dropped 7 bases and J dropped 0 bases, with 15 bases sitting between them. The CDR3 contains 15 residues. The sample consisted of ileal tissue. This clonotype originated in an adult with Crohn's disease. The rearrangement joins TRBV27 to TRBJ1-2; weak D call: TRBD1 (6 bases). The CDR3 nucleotides are TGTGCCAGCACAAAACAGGGAAGGGCTAACTATGGCTACACCTTC. This codes for CASTKQGRANYGYTF.